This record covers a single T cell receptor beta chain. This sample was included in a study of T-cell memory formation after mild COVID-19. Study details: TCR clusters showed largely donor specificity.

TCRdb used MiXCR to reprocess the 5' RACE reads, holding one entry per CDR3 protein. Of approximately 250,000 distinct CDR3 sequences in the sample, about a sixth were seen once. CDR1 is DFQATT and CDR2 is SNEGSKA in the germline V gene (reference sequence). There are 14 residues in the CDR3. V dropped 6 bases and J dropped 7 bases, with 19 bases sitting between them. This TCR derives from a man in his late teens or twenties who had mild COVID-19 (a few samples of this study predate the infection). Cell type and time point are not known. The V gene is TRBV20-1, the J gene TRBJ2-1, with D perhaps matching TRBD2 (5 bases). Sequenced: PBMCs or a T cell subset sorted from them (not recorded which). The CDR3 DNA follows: TGCAGTGCAACCCTCGGGCGGGTCATGAATGAGCAGTTCTTC. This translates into CSATLGRVMNEQFF.